The rows below give T cell receptor beta chains drawn from one sample of a study of shared clonotypes between healthy human individuals. The method was immunoSEQ multiplex PCR; TCRdb's version includes in-frame clones alone and lacks a portion of them. The sample consists of some 2 million clones, about 95% of them appearing once. The sequencing sample was made of naive CD8+ T cells sorted from blood. These receptor sequences come from a man between 18 and 29 years old in good health. Each CDR3 is given with its conserved first and last residue. Fields, in order: J gene, D gene, clone size, V gene, CDR3 DNA, CDR3 protein. D genes are given only for firm matches. Clone size is not always given. Where it is, it says once, few, many or a class for expanded clones.

J: TRBJ2-7
D: -
size: -
V: TRBV5-1
DNA: TGCGCCAGCAGATTGAGTGGGGGAAGCTCCTACGAGCAGTACTTC
CDR3: CASRLSGGSSYEQYF

J: TRBJ2-2
D: TRBD2
size: -
V: TRBV29-1
DNA: TGCAGCGTTAATCTAGCGGATAACACCGGGGAGCTGTTTTTT
CDR3: CSVNLADNTGELFF

J: TRBJ1-1
D: -
size: -
V: TRBV4-3
DNA: TGCGCCAGCAGCCAAGATGAAGGGGTTAACACTGAAGCTTTCTTT
CDR3: CASSQDEGVNTEAFF

J: TRBJ2-7
D: -
size: -
V: TRBV19
DNA: TGTGCCAGTAGTTCTGGGTACGAGCAGTACTTC
CDR3: CASSSGYEQYF

J: TRBJ1-2
D: -
size: -
V: TRBV11-3
DNA: TGTGCCAGCAGCCACAGGAGGGATAGAGGTTATGGCTACACCTTC
CDR3: CASSHRRDRGYGYTF

J: TRBJ1-1
D: -
size: -
V: TRBV4-1
DNA: TGCGCCAGCAGCCAAGCAACAGGAATCGCTGAAGCTTTCTTT
CDR3: CASSQATGIAEAFF

J: TRBJ2-7
D: -
size: -
V: TRBV10-1
DNA: TGCGCCAGCAGTGATTTCTCTCCCGGCGAGCAGTACTTC
CDR3: CASSDFSPGEQYF

J: TRBJ2-4
D: -
size: -
V: TRBV6-1
DNA: TGTGCCAGCAGTGATTTAGAAAACATTCAGTACTTC
CDR3: CASSDLENIQYF

J: TRBJ2-7
D: -
size: -
V: TRBV9
DNA: TGTGCCAGCAGCGCAACTGGGGGGAGCGAGCAGTACTTC
CDR3: CASSATGGSEQYF

J: TRBJ2-1
D: TRBD2
size: -
V: TRBV10-3
DNA: TGTGCCATCAGTGGTACTAGCGGGGGGGCCGTGTTCTACGATGAGCAGTTCTTC
CDR3: CAISGTSGGAVFYDEQFF

J: TRBJ2-1
D: -
size: -
V: TRBV6-6
DNA: TGTGCCAGCCGTCCGACGACAAAAAACAATGAGCAGTTCTTC
CDR3: CASRPTTKNNEQFF

J: TRBJ2-1
D: TRBD2
size: -
V: TRBV5-1
DNA: TGCGCCAGCAGCTGGGTGGTAGCGGGAGGGCCCGGTAATGAGCAGTTCTTC
CDR3: CASSWVVAGGPGNEQFF

J: TRBJ2-1
D: TRBD1
size: -
V: TRBV25-1
DNA: TGTGCCACCGGACAGGGAACATACAATGAGCAGTTCTTC
CDR3: CATGQGTYNEQFF

J: TRBJ2-5
D: -
size: once
V: TRBV4-2
DNA: TGTGCCAGCAGCCAAGAGGGAACCCAAGAGACCCAGTACTTC
CDR3: CASSQEGTQETQYF

J: TRBJ2-1
D: TRBD2
size: -
V: TRBV11-2
DNA: TGTGCCAGCAGCTTATCTAGCGGGAGGTTCAATGAGCAGTTCTTC
CDR3: CASSLSSGRFNEQFF

J: TRBJ2-6
D: -
size: -
V: TRBV27
DNA: TGTGCCAGCAGTTTATTCGGAGGGGAGGTCTCCTTGCTCTCTGGGGCCAACGTCCTGACTTTC
CDR3: CASSLFGGEVSLLSGANVLTF

J: TRBJ1-2
D: -
size: -
V: TRBV19
DNA: TGTGCCAGTAGTATAGGGGGTGGTGGCTACACCTTC
CDR3: CASSIGGGGYTF

J: TRBJ2-5
D: TRBD1
size: -
V: TRBV13
DNA: TGTGCCAGCAGCTTATCACCGGGACAGGGGGACCAAGAGACCCAGTACTTC
CDR3: CASSLSPGQGDQETQYF

J: TRBJ1-6
D: -
size: -
V: TRBV7-6
DNA: TGTGCCAGCAGCCCTGGGGGGAATTCACCCCTCCACTTT
CDR3: CASSPGGNSPLHF

J: TRBJ2-3
D: TRBD2
size: few
V: TRBV7-9
DNA: TGTGCCAGCAGCCCTCGTGGCGGGGGAGGGGATACGCAGTATTTT
CDR3: CASSPRGGGGDTQYF

J: TRBJ2-1
D: TRBD2
size: -
V: TRBV5-1
DNA: TGCGCCAGCAGCTGGGAGACTAGCGGTCTGCAGTTCTTC
CDR3: CASSWETSGLQFF

J: TRBJ1-4
D: -
size: once
V: TRBV6-5
DNA: TGTGCCAGCAGTACCGTGGGGGGGACTAATGAAAAACTGTTTTTT
CDR3: CASSTVGGTNEKLFF

J: TRBJ1-2
D: -
size: -
V: TRBV5-6
DNA: TGTGCCAGCAGCTTAGGGGCAGTTTATGGCTACACCTTC
CDR3: CASSLGAVYGYTF

J: TRBJ2-7
D: TRBD1
size: once
V: TRBV5-1
DNA: TGCGCCAGCAGGGGACAGGGGTTGGACGAGCAGTACTTC
CDR3: CASRGQGLDEQYF

J: TRBJ1-6
D: -
size: -
V: TRBV7-9
DNA: TGTGCCAGCAGCTTACCGGGAAATTCACCCCTCCACTTT
CDR3: CASSLPGNSPLHF

J: TRBJ2-7
D: -
size: -
V: TRBV27
DNA: TGTGCCAGCAGCCCAAGTTGGGGGGAGAGCTCCTACGAGCAGTACTTC
CDR3: CASSPSWGESSYEQYF

J: TRBJ1-1
D: -
size: -
V: TRBV7-9
DNA: TGTGCCAGCAGTTCAAACACTGAAGCTTTCTTT
CDR3: CASSSNTEAFF

J: TRBJ1-6
D: TRBD1
size: -
V: TRBV9
DNA: TGTGCCAGCAGCCCTTGGGACAGGGATAATTCACCCCTCCACTTT
CDR3: CASSPWDRDNSPLHF

J: TRBJ2-7
D: TRBD1
size: -
V: TRBV6-5
DNA: TGTGCCAGCAGTTACGGGACAGGGAACTACGAGCAGTACTTC
CDR3: CASSYGTGNYEQYF

J: TRBJ1-2
D: -
size: -
V: TRBV7-9
DNA: TGTGCCAGCAGCCTCCAAACGTATGGGTACTCCCCAAGCTACACCTTC
CDR3: CASSLQTYGYSPSYTF

J: TRBJ2-7
D: TRBD2
size: -
V: TRBV27
DNA: TGTGCCAGCAGTTTATCGCGCGGGAGTTTACTTTACGAGCAGTACTTC
CDR3: CASSLSRGSLLYEQYF

J: TRBJ2-7
D: TRBD1
size: -
V: TRBV19
DNA: TGTGCCAGTAGTTGGGGGACAGGGACCTACGAGCAGTACTTC
CDR3: CASSWGTGTYEQYF

J: TRBJ2-3
D: -
size: -
V: TRBV6-5
DNA: TGTGCCAGCAGTTACTCAGGGGACCCCACAGATACGCAGTATTTT
CDR3: CASSYSGDPTDTQYF

J: TRBJ2-5
D: -
size: -
V: TRBV5-4
DNA: TGTGCCAGCAGCATCCTAGGGGACGGTGGGGAGACCCAGTACTTC
CDR3: CASSILGDGGETQYF

J: TRBJ2-4
D: -
size: -
V: TRBV18
DNA: TGTGCCAGCTCACCCGATGGGGGAAGCGTGGCCAAAAACATTCAGTACTTC
CDR3: CASSPDGGSVAKNIQYF

J: TRBJ1-1
D: -
size: once
V: TRBV4-1
DNA: TGCGCCAGCAGCCAAGAAGCCGTGAATCTGAACACTGAAGCTTTCTTT
CDR3: CASSQEAVNLNTEAFF

J: TRBJ2-7
D: TRBD1
size: -
V: TRBV6-5
DNA: TGTGCCAGCAGTCCCCCCGAGGGGGCGTCCTACGAGCAGTACTTC
CDR3: CASSPPEGASYEQYF

J: TRBJ2-3
D: -
size: -
V: TRBV10-3
DNA: TGTGCCATCAGTGAGTCAATGGGTAGCAGCACAGATACGCAGTATTTT
CDR3: CAISESMGSSTDTQYF

J: TRBJ2-5
D: -
size: -
V: TRBV6-1
DNA: TGTGCCAGCAGTTTTCCGGGGACGGACCGAGAGACCCAGTACTTC
CDR3: CASSFPGTDRETQYF

J: TRBJ1-2
D: TRBD1
size: -
V: TRBV6-1
DNA: TGTGCCAGCAGACCGCTCAGGGGGAACTATGGCTACACCTTC
CDR3: CASRPLRGNYGYTF

J: TRBJ1-5
D: -
size: -
V: TRBV12-5
DNA: TGTGCTAGTGGTTCCCCCGGAGGTTTCAATCAGCCCCAGCATTTT
CDR3: CASGSPGGFNQPQHF

J: TRBJ1-5
D: -
size: once
V: TRBV27
DNA: TGTGCCAGCAGTGGGTATAGCAATCAGCCCCAGCATTTT
CDR3: CASSGYSNQPQHF

J: TRBJ1-6
D: -
size: -
V: TRBV6-1
DNA: TGTGCCAGCAGTGAAGGGACGCTTATCTATAATTCACCCCTCCACTTT
CDR3: CASSEGTLIYNSPLHF

J: TRBJ1-2
D: -
size: -
V: TRBV4-3
DNA: TGCGCCAGCAGCCAAGATTCGGCAGCGACCCTATATGGCTACACCTTC
CDR3: CASSQDSAATLYGYTF

J: TRBJ2-7
D: -
size: -
V: TRBV25-1
DNA: TGTGCCAGCAGCGACACTCCGGGAGCCTGGTCCGAGCAGTACTTC
CDR3: CASSDTPGAWSEQYF

J: TRBJ2-7
D: -
size: -
V: TRBV5-1
DNA: TGCGCCAGCAGCTCCTCACTAGGCATTGGCCTCGACGAGCAGTACTTC
CDR3: CASSSSLGIGLDEQYF

J: TRBJ2-2
D: -
size: -
V: TRBV10-3
DNA: TGTGCCATCAAACCTCAGGGGACCGGGGAGCTGTTTTTT
CDR3: CAIKPQGTGELFF

J: TRBJ2-1
D: TRBD1
size: -
V: TRBV27
DNA: TGTGCCAGCAGTTTATTTGGGACAGGGAATGAGCAGTTCTTC
CDR3: CASSLFGTGNEQFF

J: TRBJ1-5
D: TRBD1
size: -
V: TRBV28
DNA: TGTGCCAGCAGTAAATTTGGGACAGGGAGGGAGCCCCAGCATTTT
CDR3: CASSKFGTGREPQHF

J: TRBJ2-7
D: -
size: -
V: TRBV5-5
DNA: TGTGCCAGCAGCTTGGTGCCAGGGTCAACGTACGAGCAGTACTTC
CDR3: CASSLVPGSTYEQYF